Reported below is one T cell receptor (beta chain). Its antigen is currently unknown. The CDR3 has 15 residues. V lost 11 bases and J lost 2, with 21 bases in between. Germline assignment: CDR1 LNHDA and CDR2 SQIVND (reference sequence). This sample was taken from a study of T cell responses to AZD1222 COVID-19 vaccine. Measured with immunoSEQ multiplex PCR; TCRdb has only the in-frame clones, and not every one. The table includes about 150,000 clones, about 91% detected once. Study results and caveats: Repertoire sampling occurred only after the peak T cell response.

This chain joins TRBV19 and TRBJ1-2; tentative D call: TRBD1 (6 bases). Sequencing was performed on peripheral blood, taken on day 0 of AZD1222 vaccination. This receptor was identified in an adult in good health. CDR3 DNA: TGTGCCGCCTCCTCCGTCAGGGGCTCCAACTATGGCTACACCTTC. Its protein product is CAASSVRGSNYGYTF.